The T cell receptor (beta chain) described here comes from a study of shared clonotypes between healthy human individuals. Whole-study findings and limits: The small donor group covered limited genetic and exposure diversity. Non-shared clonotypes displayed generation probabilities falling below those of clonotypes present in all four donors. Around 4.7% of naive CD4 clonotypes were shared across four donors.

The method was immunoSEQ multiplex PCR; TCRdb's version includes in-frame clones alone and lacks a portion of them. Here the sample spans 740,000 or so clones, more than 70% being singletons. The CDR3 has 14 amino acids. The V and J ends lost 5 bases and 2 bases respectively, with 14 bases between them. Germline V gene sequence: CDR1 SGHRS, CDR2 YFSETQ. Comments on this clone: What it recognizes is unknown.

The chain is built from TRBV5-1 and TRBJ2-7, with D tentatively TRBD1 (5 bases). The sequence derives from a woman in her twenties or thirties in good health. Sequencing was performed on memory CD4+ T cells sorted from blood. Noted subset: CD45RA-negative fraction. CDR3 amino acids: CASSFDAGPYEQYF. Here the CDR3 DNA reads TGCGCCAGCAGTTTTGACGCAGGGCCCTACGAGCAGTACTTC.